This TCR beta chain was recorded in a study of cytomegalovirus exposure and HLA in healthy donors. Primers included in the PCR were 60 Vbeta and 13 Jbeta primers. Sequencing was performed with immunoSEQ multiplex PCR; in TCRdb, only in-frame clones are kept and a portion is missing. The table lists some 130,000 clones, about 73% of them singletons. Note on this clone: What it recognizes is unknown.

Findings and caveats of the study: Rare sequences made up most TCRs, while some public TCRs were found in many donors. Later analysis identified several of the most significant clusters that appeared linked to common viral pathogens. V segments that were indistinguishable, TRBV6-2 and TRBV6-3 among them, were omitted from analysis.

The CDR3 spans 14 residues. Per germline, CDR1 GTSNPN and CDR2 SVGIG (reference sequence). V lost 2 bases and J 4 bases, leaving 14 bases between the germline ends. This clonotype originated in a human donor in good health. The rearrangement uses TRBV30 and TRBJ1-1; possible D gene TRBD1, 6 bases. The sequenced material came from PBMCs. CDR3 loop: CAWSRGTLGTEAFF. CDR3 DNA sequence: TGTGCCTGGAGTAGGGGGACGTTGGGCACTGAAGCTTTCTTT.